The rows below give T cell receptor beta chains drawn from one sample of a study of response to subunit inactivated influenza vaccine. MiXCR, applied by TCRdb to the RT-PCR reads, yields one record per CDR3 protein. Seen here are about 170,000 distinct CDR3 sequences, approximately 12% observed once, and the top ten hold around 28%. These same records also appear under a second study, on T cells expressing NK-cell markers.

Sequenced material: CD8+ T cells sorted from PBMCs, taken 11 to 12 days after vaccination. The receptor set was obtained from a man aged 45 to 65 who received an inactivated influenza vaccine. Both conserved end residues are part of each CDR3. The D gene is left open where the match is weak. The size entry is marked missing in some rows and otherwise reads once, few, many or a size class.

CDR3 protein: CASSYVERGLGDEQFF; CDR3 DNA: TGTGCCAGCAGTTATGTTGAGCGGGGGCTAGGGGATGAGCAGTTCTTC; V gene: TRBV6-2/TRBV6-3; J gene: TRBJ2-1; clone size: many; CDR3 length: 16; D gene: TRBD2
CDR3 protein: CASSYHRNTGELFF; CDR3 DNA: TGTGCCAGCAGTTACCACAGGAACACCGGGGAGCTGTTTTTT; V gene: TRBV6-5; J gene: TRBJ2-2; clone size: few; CDR3 length: 14; D gene: NA
CDR3 protein: CSGRAWASGHNEQFF; CDR3 DNA: TGCAGCGGGAGGGCATGGGCTAGCGGGCACAATGAGCAGTTCTTC; V gene: TRBV29-1; J gene: TRBJ2-1; clone size: many; CDR3 length: 15; D gene: TRBD2
CDR3 protein: CSVEDRANTDTQYF; CDR3 DNA: TGCAGCGTTGAGGACAGGGCTAACACAGATACGCAGTATTTT; V gene: TRBV29-1; J gene: TRBJ2-3; clone size: NA; CDR3 length: 14; D gene: TRBD1
CDR3 protein: CATAGLASYNEQFF; CDR3 DNA: TGTGCCACCGCGGGACTAGCGAGCTACAATGAGCAGTTCTTC; V gene: TRBV27; J gene: TRBJ2-1; clone size: NA; CDR3 length: 14; D gene: TRBD2
CDR3 protein: CASSLYGVRGETQYF; CDR3 DNA: TGTGCCAGCAGCTTATATGGCGTGCGGGGAGAGACCCAGTACTTC; V gene: TRBV11-2; J gene: TRBJ2-5; clone size: few; CDR3 length: 15; D gene: NA
CDR3 protein: CASSLGQWHEQFF; CDR3 DNA: TGTGCCAGCAGCTTGGGACAGTGGCATGAGCAGTTCTTC; V gene: TRBV5-5; J gene: TRBJ2-1; clone size: few; CDR3 length: 13; D gene: NA
CDR3 protein: CASSHGTPNEQFF; CDR3 DNA: TGTGCCAGCAGCCACGGGACACCAAATGAGCAGTTCTTC; V gene: TRBV4-2; J gene: TRBJ2-1; clone size: NA; CDR3 length: 13; D gene: NA
CDR3 protein: CASRGQITDTQYF; CDR3 DNA: TGTGCCAGCAGAGGACAGATCACAGATACGCAGTATTTT; V gene: TRBV12-3/TRBV12-4; J gene: TRBJ2-3; clone size: many; CDR3 length: 13; D gene: NA
CDR3 protein: CASSFFGGKTRGEQFF; CDR3 DNA: TGTGCCAGCAGTTTTTTCGGGGGGAAAACCAGGGGTGAGCAGTTCTTC; V gene: TRBV12-3/TRBV12-4; J gene: TRBJ2-1; clone size: NA; CDR3 length: 16; D gene: NA
CDR3 protein: CSARSSDYYEQYF; CDR3 DNA: TGCAGTGCTAGAAGTAGCGACTACTACGAGCAGTACTTC; V gene: TRBV20-1; J gene: TRBJ2-7; clone size: few; CDR3 length: 13; D gene: NA
CDR3 protein: CASSPPTSGRTGELFF; CDR3 DNA: TGTGCCAGCAGCCCTCCCACTAGCGGGAGAACCGGGGAGCTGTTTTTT; V gene: TRBV7-6; J gene: TRBJ2-2; clone size: few; CDR3 length: 16; D gene: TRBD2
CDR3 protein: CASSGRWAYNEQFF; CDR3 DNA: TGTGCCAGCAGTGGAAGGTGGGCCTACAATGAGCAGTTCTTC; V gene: TRBV6-1; J gene: TRBJ2-1; clone size: NA; CDR3 length: 14; D gene: NA
CDR3 protein: CASSQRGGGNQPQHF; CDR3 DNA: TGTGCCAGCAGTCAGAGGGGAGGAGGTAATCAGCCCCAGCATTTT; V gene: TRBV6-2/TRBV6-3; J gene: TRBJ1-5; clone size: few; CDR3 length: 15; D gene: NA